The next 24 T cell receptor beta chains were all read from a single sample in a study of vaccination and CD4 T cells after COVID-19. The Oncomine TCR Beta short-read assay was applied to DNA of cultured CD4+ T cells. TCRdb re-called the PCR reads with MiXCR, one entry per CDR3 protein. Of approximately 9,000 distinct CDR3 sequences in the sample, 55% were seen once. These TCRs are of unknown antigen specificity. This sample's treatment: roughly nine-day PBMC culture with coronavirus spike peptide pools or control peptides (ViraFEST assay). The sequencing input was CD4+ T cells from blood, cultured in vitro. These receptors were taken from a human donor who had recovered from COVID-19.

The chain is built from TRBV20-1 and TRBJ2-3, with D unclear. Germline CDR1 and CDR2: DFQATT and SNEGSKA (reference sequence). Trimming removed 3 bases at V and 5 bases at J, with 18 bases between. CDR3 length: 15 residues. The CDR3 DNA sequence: TGCAGTGCTAGCTCTAGACATCGCCCGAGAGATACGCAGTATTTT. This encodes CSASSRHRPRDTQYF.

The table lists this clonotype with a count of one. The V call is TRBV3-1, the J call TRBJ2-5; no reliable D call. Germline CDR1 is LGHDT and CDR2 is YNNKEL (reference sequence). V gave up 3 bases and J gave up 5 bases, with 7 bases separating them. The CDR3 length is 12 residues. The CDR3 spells CASSQQSETQYF. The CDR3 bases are TGTGCCAGCAGCCAGCAGTCCGAGACCCAGTACTTC.

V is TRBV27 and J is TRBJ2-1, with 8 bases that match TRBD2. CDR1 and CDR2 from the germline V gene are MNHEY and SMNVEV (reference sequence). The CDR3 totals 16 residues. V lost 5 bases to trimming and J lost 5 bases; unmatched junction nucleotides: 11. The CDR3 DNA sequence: TGTGCCAGCAGTCCGCTAGGGCGGGGGGTTGACAATGAGCAGTTCTTC. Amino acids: CASSPLGRGVDNEQFF.

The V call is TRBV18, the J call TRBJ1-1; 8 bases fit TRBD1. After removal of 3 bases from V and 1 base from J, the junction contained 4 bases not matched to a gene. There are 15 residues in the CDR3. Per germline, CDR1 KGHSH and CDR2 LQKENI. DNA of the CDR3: TGTGCCAGCTCACCGTCAGGGGGCAAGAACACTGAAGCTTTCTTT. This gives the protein CASSPSGGKNTEAFF.

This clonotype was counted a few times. This chain's CDR3 is CSASGTMNTGELFF. The CDR3 nucleotides read TGCAGTGCTAGTGGGACCATGAACACCGGGGAGCTGTTTTTT. This chain links TRBV20-1 with TRBJ2-2; either TRBD1 or TRBD2 may supply D (5 bases each). Germline lookup yields CDR1 DFQATT and CDR2 SNEGSKA (reference sequence). The CDR3 totals 14 residues. Trimming removed 3 bases from V and 1 base from J, with 9 bases in between.

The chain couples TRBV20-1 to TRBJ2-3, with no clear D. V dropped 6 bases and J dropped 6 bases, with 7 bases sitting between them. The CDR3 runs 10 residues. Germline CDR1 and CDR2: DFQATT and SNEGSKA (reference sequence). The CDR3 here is CSAPLDTQYF. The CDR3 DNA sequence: TGCAGTGCCCCCCTTGATACGCAGTATTTT.

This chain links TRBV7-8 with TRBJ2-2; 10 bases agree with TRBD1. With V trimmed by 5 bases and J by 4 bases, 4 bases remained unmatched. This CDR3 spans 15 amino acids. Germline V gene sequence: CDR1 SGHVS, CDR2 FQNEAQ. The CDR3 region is CASSPRDRGTGELFF. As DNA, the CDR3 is TGTGCCAGCAGCCCCCGGGACAGGGGCACCGGGGAGCTGTTTTTT.

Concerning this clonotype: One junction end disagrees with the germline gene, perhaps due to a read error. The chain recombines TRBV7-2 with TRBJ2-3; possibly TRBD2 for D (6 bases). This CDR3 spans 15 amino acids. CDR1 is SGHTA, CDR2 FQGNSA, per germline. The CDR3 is CASSLLGGSTDTQYF. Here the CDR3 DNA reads TGCGCCAGCAGCCTCCTGGGGGGTAGCACAGATACGCAGTATTTT. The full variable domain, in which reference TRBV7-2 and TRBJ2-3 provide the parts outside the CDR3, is GAGVSQSPSNKVTEKGKDVELRCDPISGHTALYWYRQSLGQGLEFLIYFQGNSAPDKSGLPSDRFSAERTGGSVSTLTIQRTQQEDSAVYLCASSLLGGSTDTQYFGPGTRLTVL.

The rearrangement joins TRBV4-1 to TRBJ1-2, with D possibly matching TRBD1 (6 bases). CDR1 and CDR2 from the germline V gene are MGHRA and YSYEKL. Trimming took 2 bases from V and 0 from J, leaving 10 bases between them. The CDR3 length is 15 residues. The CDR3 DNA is TGCGCCAGCAGCCAACCTCGGGACACTAACTATGGCTACACCTTC. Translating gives CASSQPRDTNYGYTF.

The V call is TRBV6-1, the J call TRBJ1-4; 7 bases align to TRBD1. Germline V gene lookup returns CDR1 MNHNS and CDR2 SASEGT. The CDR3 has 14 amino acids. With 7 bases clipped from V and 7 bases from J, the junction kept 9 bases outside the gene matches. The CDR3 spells CASTMAGGTEKLFF. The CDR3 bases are TGTGCCAGCACGATGGCAGGGGGAACTGAAAAACTGTTTTTT.

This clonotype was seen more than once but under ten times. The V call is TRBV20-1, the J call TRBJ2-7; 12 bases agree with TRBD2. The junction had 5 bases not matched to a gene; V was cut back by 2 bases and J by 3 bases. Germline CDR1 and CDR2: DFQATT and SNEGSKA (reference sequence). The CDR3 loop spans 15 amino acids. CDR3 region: CSARRTSGILYEQYF. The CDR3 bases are TGCAGTGCTAGAAGGACTAGCGGGATCCTCTACGAGCAGTACTTC.

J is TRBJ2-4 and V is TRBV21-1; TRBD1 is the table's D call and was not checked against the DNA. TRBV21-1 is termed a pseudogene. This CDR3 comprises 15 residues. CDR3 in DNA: TGTGCCAGGTCACAGGGTGCGGAAGCCAAAAACATTCAGTACTTC. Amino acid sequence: CARSQGAEAKNIQYF.

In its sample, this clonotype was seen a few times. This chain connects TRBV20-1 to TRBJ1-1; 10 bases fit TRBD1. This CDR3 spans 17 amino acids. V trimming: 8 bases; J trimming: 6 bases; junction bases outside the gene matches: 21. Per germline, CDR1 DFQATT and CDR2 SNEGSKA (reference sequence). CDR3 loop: CSPVSGGQGYWAPEAFF. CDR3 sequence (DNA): TGCAGTCCGGTTAGCGGGGGACAGGGGTATTGGGCTCCTGAAGCTTTCTTT.

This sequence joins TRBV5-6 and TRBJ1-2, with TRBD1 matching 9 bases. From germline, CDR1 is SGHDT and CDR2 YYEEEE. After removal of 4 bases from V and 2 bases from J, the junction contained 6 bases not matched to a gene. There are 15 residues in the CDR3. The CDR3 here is CASSVDRGLNYGYTF. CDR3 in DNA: TGTGCCAGCAGCGTAGACAGGGGGTTGAACTATGGCTACACCTTC.

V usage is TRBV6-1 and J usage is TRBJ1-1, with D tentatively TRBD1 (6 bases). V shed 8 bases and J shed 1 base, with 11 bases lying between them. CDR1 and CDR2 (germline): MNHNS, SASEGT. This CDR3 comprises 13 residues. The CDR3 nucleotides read TGTGCCAGCCATGGGGGCGCGAACACTGAAGCTTTCTTT. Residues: CASHGGANTEAFF.

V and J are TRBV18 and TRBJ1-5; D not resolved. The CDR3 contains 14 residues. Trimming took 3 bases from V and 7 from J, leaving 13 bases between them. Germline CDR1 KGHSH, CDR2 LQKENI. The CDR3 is CASSPVGLGQPQHF. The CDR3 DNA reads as TGTGCCAGCTCACCGGTAGGGTTAGGACAGCCCCAGCATTTT.

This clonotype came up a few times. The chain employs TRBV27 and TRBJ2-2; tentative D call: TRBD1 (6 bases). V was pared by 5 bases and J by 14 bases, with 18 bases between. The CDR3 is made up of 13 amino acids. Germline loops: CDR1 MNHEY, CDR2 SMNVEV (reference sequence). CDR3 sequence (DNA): TGTGCCAGCAGTCCAACTCGGCAGGGGCGCCTGTTTTTT. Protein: CASSPTRQGRLFF.

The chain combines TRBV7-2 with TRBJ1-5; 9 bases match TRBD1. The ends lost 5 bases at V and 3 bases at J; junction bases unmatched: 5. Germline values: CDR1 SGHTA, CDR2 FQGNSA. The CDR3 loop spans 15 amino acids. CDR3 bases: TGTGCCAGCAGCGGGGGGACAGGGAACAATCAGCCCCAGCATTTT. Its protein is CASSGGTGNNQPQHF.

In DNA form, the CDR3 reads TGTGCCTGGAGTGTAACGGCTTCCGGGGACTACGAGCAGTACTTC. Protein sequence: CAWSVTASGDYEQYF. The J gene is TRBJ2-7, the V gene TRBV30; D perhaps matches TRBD2 (5 bases). V lost 0 bases to trimming and J lost 3 bases, with 15 bases between them. The CDR3 has 15 amino acids. Germline values: CDR1 GTSNPN, CDR2 SVGIG (reference sequence).

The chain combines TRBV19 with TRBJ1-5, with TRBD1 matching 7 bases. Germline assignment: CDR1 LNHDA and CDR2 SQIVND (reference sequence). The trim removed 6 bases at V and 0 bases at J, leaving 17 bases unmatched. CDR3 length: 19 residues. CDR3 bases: TGTGCCAGTAGCAGAACGGGGACAGTGTTGAAATATAGCAATCAGCCCCAGCATTTT. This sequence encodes CASSRTGTVLKYSNQPQHF.

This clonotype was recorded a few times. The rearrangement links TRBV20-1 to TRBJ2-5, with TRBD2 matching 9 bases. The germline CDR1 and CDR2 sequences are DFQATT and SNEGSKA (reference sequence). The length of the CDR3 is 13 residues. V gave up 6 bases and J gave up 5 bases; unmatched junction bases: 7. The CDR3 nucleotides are TGCAGTGCCAAACTAGCGGGTCGGGAGACCCAGTACTTC. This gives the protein CSAKLAGRETQYF.

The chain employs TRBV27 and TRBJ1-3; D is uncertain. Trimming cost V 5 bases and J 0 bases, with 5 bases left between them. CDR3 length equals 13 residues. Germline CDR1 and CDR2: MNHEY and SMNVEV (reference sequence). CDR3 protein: CASSLTSGNTIYF. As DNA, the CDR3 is TGTGCCAGCAGTCTCACCTCTGGAAACACCATATATTTT.

In DNA, the CDR3 is TGTGCCAGCAGCTTAGTCAGGGGGCCGATTAAAGGGGACACCGGGGAGCTGTTTTTT. Translated, it gives CASSLVRGPIKGDTGELFF. This chain joins TRBV7-6 and TRBJ2-2; 8 positions match TRBD1. Losses at the gene ends were 1 base for V and 3 bases for J; bases not matched to a gene: 13. Germline lookup yields CDR1 SGHVS and CDR2 FNYEAQ. The CDR3 contains 19 residues.

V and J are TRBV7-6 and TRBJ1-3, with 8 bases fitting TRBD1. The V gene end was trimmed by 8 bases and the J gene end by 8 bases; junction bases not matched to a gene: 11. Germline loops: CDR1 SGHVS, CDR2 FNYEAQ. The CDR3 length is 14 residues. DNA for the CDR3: TGTGCCAGCCAAGGGGACAGGTCTATAGACACCATATATTTT. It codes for CASQGDRSIDTIYF.